Below, one TCR beta chain is given with its context. The data are from a study of blood T cell repertoires in COVID-19. On the study more broadly: The origin of the acute and convalescent COVID-19 samples was the United States, Italy and Spain.

V trimming: 10 bases; J trimming: 5 bases; junction bases outside the gene matches: 8. The CDR3 loop spans 13 amino acids. Germline CDR1 is MNHEY and CDR2 is SMNVEV (reference sequence). Profiled with immunoSEQ multiplex PCR; TCRdb holds only in-frame clones, not every one. Seen here are 100,000 or so clones, 70% to 90% observed once, and the top ten hold around 2%. The source is a man aged 50 or older with active COVID-19. The genes are TRBV27 and TRBJ2-5; 9 bases line up with TRBD1. The sequencing input was peripheral blood. CDR3 DNA: TGTGCCACCCGAGACAGGGGGTGGGAGACCCAGTACTTC. It translates to CATRDRGWETQYF.